The clone carrying this TCR beta chain was found a few times. Sample-barcoded 5' priming and a J-beta primer mix drove a second PCR of about 7 to 12 cycles. One entry per CDR3 protein, called by TCRdb with MiXCR from the 5' RACE reads. The sample lists about 800,000 distinct CDR3 sequences, approximately 25% seen once, with 3.7% in the top ten. This entry is derived from a study of blood T cells in healthy people across ages. These data also formed part of another study, on T cells of mothers and their children.

The TCR sequence derives from a boy aged 5-17 years in good health. Sequenced input: blood.

In DNA, the CDR3 is TGCAGTGCTAGGGACCGGGAGGCCTCCTACAATGAGCAGTTCTTC. Residues: CSARDREASYNEQFF. V is TRBV20-1 and J is TRBJ2-1; TRBD2 matches 7 bases. V shed 3 bases and J 0 bases; nucleotides not matched to a gene: 5. The CDR3 totals 15 residues. The germline gives CDR1 DFQATT, CDR2 SNEGSKA (reference sequence).